Sequencing of this T cell receptor (beta chain) was carried out in a study of CD8+ T cells in alopecia areata. Study context: The SALT score measured affected scalp surface percentage in treated patients. Study-wide points: Relative to mice, TCR sharing across patients was less clear, a difference possibly HLA-related.

Regarding treatment: oral pan-JAK inhibitor, 5-10 mg twice daily. Investigators sorted PBMCs to obtain both CD4+ and CD8+ T cells. Sequencing templates came from extracted RNA that was reverse transcribed into cDNA. Measured with immunoSEQ multiplex PCR; TCRdb has only the in-frame clones, and not every one. The sample shows roughly 220,000 clones, approximately 70% of them seen only once. V lost 4 bases and J 0 bases, leaving 20 bases between the germline ends. The CDR3 consists of 18 residues. CDR1 is MNHEY, CDR2 SMNVEV, per germline (reference sequence). In the case of this clone: Its matching antigen is unknown.

This receptor was obtained from a human donor with alopecia areata. V gene TRBV27 combines with J gene TRBJ2-3; D might be TRBD2 (7 bases). Material: CD4+ T cells sorted from blood, obtained at week 44, from a patient treated with tofacitinib. The CDR3 loop reads CASSYNLRGGVSTDTQYF. The CDR3 DNA sequence: TGTGCCAGCAGTTACAACCTGAGGGGGGGCGTTAGCACAGATACGCAGTATTTT.